The 6 T cell receptor beta chains reported below all come from one sample, sequenced in a study of Ad26.COV2.S vaccination and SARS-CoV-2 variants. Produced via immunoSEQ multiplex PCR; TCRdb's table is partial and in-frame only. This sample yields about 350,000 clones, of which around 92% are seen a single time; 3.9% belongs to the top ten. The material sequenced was peripheral blood, taken after recovery from COVID-19. These receptors were taken from a human donor who had recovered from COVID-19.

The chain combines TRBV10-3 with TRBJ2-7, with 9 bases matching TRBD1. Germline CDR1 ENHRY, CDR2 SYGVKD. V lost 3 bases, J lost 3 bases, and 3 bases stayed unmatched. This CDR3 contains 14 residues. The CDR3 nucleotides are TGTGCCATCAGTGACCCGACAGGGGGCTACGAGCAGTACTTC. It translates to CAISDPTGGYEQYF.

The genes are TRBV9 and TRBJ2-7, with TRBD1 matching over 9 bases. V was clipped by 0 bases and J by 4 bases; unmatched bases: 5. CDR1 is SGDLS and CDR2 is YYNGEE in the germline V gene. The CDR3 has 15 amino acids. CDR3 sequence reads: CASSVDLGQGYEQYF. The CDR3 bases are TGTGCCAGCAGCGTAGATCTGGGACAGGGTTACGAGCAGTACTTC.

This clone was recorded only once. V gene TRBV28 combines with J gene TRBJ1-2; 8 bases agree with TRBD1. Germline CDR1 and CDR2: MDHEN and SYDVKM. V lost 4 bases to trimming and J lost 6 bases; unmatched junction nucleotides: 4. This CDR3 has 13 residues. The CDR3 coding sequence is TGTGCCAGCAGTTCCGGACAGGGCCATGGCTACACCTTC. Its protein product is CASSSGQGHGYTF.

The V and J genes are TRBV9 and TRBJ2-1; D might be TRBD1 (6 bases). Between the trimmed V and J ends, which lost 3 bases and 1 base, there was a span of 14 bases. The CDR3 loop spans 16 amino acids. Germline assignment: CDR1 SGDLS and CDR2 YYNGEE. CDR3 in amino acids: CASSGTGTRSYNEQFF. In nucleotides, the CDR3 is TGTGCCAGCAGCGGAACCGGGACACGATCCTACAATGAGCAGTTCTTC.

The chain employs TRBV2 and TRBJ2-7, with a tentative D call TRBD1 (5 bases). Trimming left V 3 bases short and J 2 bases short, with 8 bases between. The CDR3 loop spans 13 amino acids. CDR1 SNHLY and CDR2 FYNNEI come from the germline V gene. CDR3 region: CASSETAAYEQYF. The CDR3 region has the DNA TGTGCCAGCAGTGAGACAGCCGCCTACGAGCAGTACTTC.

The CDR3: CASSQTGPTEAFF. CDR3 bases: TGTGCCAGCAGCCAGACAGGACCGACTGAAGCTTTCTTT. This chain links TRBV9 with TRBJ1-1; possibly TRBD1 for D (6 bases). Germline V gene lookup returns CDR1 SGDLS and CDR2 YYNGEE. The CDR3 consists of 13 residues. V was pared by 4 bases and J by 5 bases, with 12 bases between.